This T cell receptor beta chain emerged from a study of identical twins. The germline gives CDR1 SQVTM, CDR2 ANQGSEA. The CDR3 length is 16 residues. V shed 5 bases and J 4 bases; nucleotides not matched to a gene: 13. Many counts were recorded for this clonotype. TCRdb re-derived calls from the 5' RACE reads in MiXCR, one entry per CDR3 protein. This sample has roughly 710,000 distinct CDR3 sequences, with 6.1% found just once. The rearrangement uses TRBV29-1 and TRBJ2-1, with 8 nucleotides matching TRBD2. The receptor comes from a man aged 18-30 years in good health. The sequencing sample was made of naive T cells sorted from blood. DNA of the CDR3: TGCAGCGTTTTCGGGGGAGGTAGCGGGACTTACAATGAGCAGTTCTTC. Translated, it gives CSVFGGGSGTYNEQFF.